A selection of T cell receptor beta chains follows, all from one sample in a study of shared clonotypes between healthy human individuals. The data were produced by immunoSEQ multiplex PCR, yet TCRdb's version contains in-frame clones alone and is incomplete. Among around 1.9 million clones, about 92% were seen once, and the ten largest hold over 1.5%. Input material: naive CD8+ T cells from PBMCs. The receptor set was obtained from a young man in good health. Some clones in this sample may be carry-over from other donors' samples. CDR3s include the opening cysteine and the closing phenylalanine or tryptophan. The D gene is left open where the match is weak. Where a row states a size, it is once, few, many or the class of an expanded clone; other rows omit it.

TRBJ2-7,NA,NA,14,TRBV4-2,CASSQDRRTYEQYF,TGTGCCAGCAGCCAAGATCGCAGGACCTACGAGCAGTACTTC
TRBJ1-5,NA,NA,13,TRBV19,CASSIGTNQPQHF,TGTGCCAGTAGTATAGGGACGAATCAGCCCCAGCATTTT
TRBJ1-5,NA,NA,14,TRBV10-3,CAISGLGKDQPQHF,TGTGCCATCAGCGGACTAGGCAAGGATCAGCCCCAGCATTTT
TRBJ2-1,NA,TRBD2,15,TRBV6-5,CASSYASGRYNEQFF,TGTGCCAGCAGTTACGCTAGCGGACGGTACAATGAGCAGTTCTTC
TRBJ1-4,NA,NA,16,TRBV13,CASSPVGGRTNEKLFF,TGTGCCAGCAGCCCAGTGGGGGGCAGGACCAATGAAAAACTGTTTTTT
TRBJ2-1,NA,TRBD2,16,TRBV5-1,CASTYHVAGFDNEQFF,TGCGCCAGCACCTATCACGTAGCGGGCTTCGACAATGAGCAGTTCTTC
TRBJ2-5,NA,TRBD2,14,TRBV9,CASSVLADQETQYF,TGTGCCAGCAGCGTACTAGCGGATCAAGAGACCCAGTACTTC
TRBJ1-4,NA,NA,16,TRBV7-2,CASSQYFGPRNEKLFF,TGTGCCAGCAGCCAATACTTCGGCCCCAGGAATGAAAAACTGTTTTTT
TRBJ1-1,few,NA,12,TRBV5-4,CASSSPGTQAFF,TGTGCCAGCAGCTCCCCTGGGACTCAAGCTTTCTTT
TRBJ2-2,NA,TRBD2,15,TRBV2,CASRRLAGDTGELFF,TGTGCCAGCAGGCGACTAGCGGGAGACACCGGGGAGCTGTTTTTT
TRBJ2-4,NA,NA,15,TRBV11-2,CASSDEGLAVDIQYF,TGTGCCAGCAGCGACGAGGGGTTAGCGGTCGACATTCAGTACTTC
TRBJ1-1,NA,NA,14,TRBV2,CASSWDGQNTEAFF,TGTGCCAGCAGTTGGGACGGACAGAACACTGAAGCTTTCTTT
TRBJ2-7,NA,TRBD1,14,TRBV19,CASSPRQGGYEQYF,TGTGCCAGTAGTCCCAGACAGGGGGGGTACGAGCAGTACTTC
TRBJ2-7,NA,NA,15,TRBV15,CATSREGPGAYEQYF,TGTGCCACCAGCAGAGAAGGCCCGGGGGCCTACGAGCAGTACTTC
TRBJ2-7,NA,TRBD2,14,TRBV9,CASSRSGLVYEQYF,TGTGCCAGCAGCCGAAGTGGACTAGTCTACGAGCAGTACTTC
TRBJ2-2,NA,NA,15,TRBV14,CASSQAFPNLGELFF,TGTGCCAGCAGCCAAGCTTTTCCGAACCTCGGGGAGCTGTTTTTT
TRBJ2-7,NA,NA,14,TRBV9,CASSVGGIDYEQYF,TGTGCCAGCAGCGTAGGGGGGATCGACTACGAGCAGTACTTC
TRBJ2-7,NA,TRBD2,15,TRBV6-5,CASSYSPSGFDEQYF,TGTGCCAGCAGTTACTCTCCTAGCGGGTTCGACGAGCAGTACTTC
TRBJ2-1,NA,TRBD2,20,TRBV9,CASSVGVFGGRRGYYNEQFF,TGTGCCAGCAGCGTAGGCGTTTTTGGCGGGAGGCGGGGGTACTACAATGAGCAGTTCTTC
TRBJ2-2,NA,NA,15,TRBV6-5,CASSYSGVGTGELFF,TGTGCCAGCAGTTACTCCGGCGTGGGCACCGGGGAGCTGTTTTTT
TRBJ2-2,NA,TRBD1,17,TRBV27,CASSLYAGTGWFGELFF,TGTGCCAGCAGTCTTTACGCCGGGACAGGGTGGTTCGGGGAGCTGTTTTTT
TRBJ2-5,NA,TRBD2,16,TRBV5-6,CASSLGSGGRGETQYF,TGTGCCAGCAGCTTGGGATCGGGCGGGAGGGGCGAGACCCAGTACTTC
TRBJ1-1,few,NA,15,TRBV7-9,CASSLLGQLVTEAFF,TGTGCCAGCAGCTTACTAGGACAACTGGTCACTGAAGCTTTCTTT
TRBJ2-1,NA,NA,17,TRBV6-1,CASSEVLVPSSYNEQFF,TGTGCCAGCAGTGAAGTTTTAGTGCCCTCCTCCTACAATGAGCAGTTCTTC
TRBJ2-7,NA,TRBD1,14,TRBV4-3,CASSQDRGRSEQYF,TGCGCCAGCAGCCAAGACAGGGGGCGCAGCGAGCAGTACTTC
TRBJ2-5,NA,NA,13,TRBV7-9,CASSSRGGETQYF,TGTGCCAGCTCCTCCAGGGGGGGAGAGACCCAGTACTTC
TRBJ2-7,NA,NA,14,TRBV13,CASSSTGRDYEQYF,TGTGCCAGCAGCTCAACGGGACGTGACTACGAGCAGTACTTC
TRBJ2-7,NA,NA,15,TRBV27,CASTPVERLSYEQYF,TGTGCCAGCACCCCCGTGGAGCGGCTCTCCTACGAGCAGTACTTC
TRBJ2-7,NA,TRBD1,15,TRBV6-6,CASSHRGQVSYEQYF,TGTGCCAGCAGCCACCGGGGACAGGTTTCCTACGAGCAGTACTTC